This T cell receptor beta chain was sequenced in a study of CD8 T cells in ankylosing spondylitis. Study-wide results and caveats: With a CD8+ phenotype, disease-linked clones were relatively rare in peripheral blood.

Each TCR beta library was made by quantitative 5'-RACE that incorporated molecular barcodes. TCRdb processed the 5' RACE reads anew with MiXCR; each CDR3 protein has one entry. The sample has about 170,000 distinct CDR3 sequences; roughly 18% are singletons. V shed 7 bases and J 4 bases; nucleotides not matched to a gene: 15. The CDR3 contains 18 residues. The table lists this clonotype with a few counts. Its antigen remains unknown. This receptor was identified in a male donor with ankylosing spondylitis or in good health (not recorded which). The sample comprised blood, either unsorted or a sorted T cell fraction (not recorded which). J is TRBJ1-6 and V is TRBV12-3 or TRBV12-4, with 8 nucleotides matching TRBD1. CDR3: CASKVGQAGAEYNSPLHF. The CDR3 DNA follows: TGTGCCAGCAAAGTGGGACAGGCGGGGGCAGAATATAATTCACCCCTCCACTTT.